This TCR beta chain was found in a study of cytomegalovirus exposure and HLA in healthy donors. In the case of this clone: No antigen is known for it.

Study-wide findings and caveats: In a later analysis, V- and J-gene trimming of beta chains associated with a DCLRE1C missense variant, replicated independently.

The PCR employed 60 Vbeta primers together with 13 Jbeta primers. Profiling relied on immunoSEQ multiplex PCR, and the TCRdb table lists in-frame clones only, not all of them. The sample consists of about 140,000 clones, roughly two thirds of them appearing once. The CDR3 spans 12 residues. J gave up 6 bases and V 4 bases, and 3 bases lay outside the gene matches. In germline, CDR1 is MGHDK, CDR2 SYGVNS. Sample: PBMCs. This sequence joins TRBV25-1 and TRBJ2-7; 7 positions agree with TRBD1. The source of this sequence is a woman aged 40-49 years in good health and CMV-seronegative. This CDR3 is CASSGTGGEQYF. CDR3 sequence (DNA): TGTGCCAGCAGTGGGACAGGCGGCGAGCAGTACTTC.